The subject of this entry is one TCR beta chain. This clone's antigen is unknown. No base quality values were provided; no much bigger clone lies one nucleotide off. The sample's time point label, decoded: at surgical resection after neoadjuvant nivolumab +/- ipilimumab. Samples came from the phase 2 randomized NEOSTAR trial, which tested neoadjuvant nivolumab or nivolumab plus ipilimumab followed by surgery in operable NSCLC. The data were obtained in a study of neoadjuvant nivolumab and ipilimumab in lung cancer (dated by TCRdb to the early 2020s). As for the study more broadly: Intravenous nivolumab was dosed at 3 mg/kg on days 1, 15 and 29, and in the combination arm ipilimumab 1 mg/kg was added on day 1 only. For each study arm, the primary endpoint of the trial was the rate of major pathologic response (MPR) in the intention-to-treat population. In the trial, approximately 42 patients with operable NSCLC were treated, of whom about 23 were randomized to nivolumab monotherapy and 21 to nivolumab plus ipilimumab. TCR repertoires in pretherapy (baseline) peripheral blood were compared with TCR repertoires in tumors resected at surgery after neoadjuvant immune checkpoint blockade. Matched pretherapy and resected tumor pairs were analyzed from seven patients, of whom four had been treated with nivolumab and three with nivolumab plus ipilimumab.

Results the study describes overall, beyond this receptor: From pretherapy to surgery, increases in tumor T-cell richness and clonality were observed in three of three dual-therapy tumors but in only two of four nivolumab-treated tumors. A small number of samples was subjected to TCR sequencing. Compared with tumor-adjacent uninvolved lung, resected tumors had greater TCR richness and clonality, and increases showed up in more of the dual-therapy-treated tumors. No significant correlation was found between TCR clonality and pathologic tumor regression, and only a single major-pathologic-response sample was available for the analysis of TCR clonality versus pathologic tumor regression. TCR richness in pretherapy blood showed a positive correlation with richness in tumors resected after neoadjuvant therapy (Spearman R ≈ 0.8).

From its cysteine to its phenylalanine, the CDR3 spans 17 amino acids. Only CDR3 DNA remains: 51 bases, in frame from the first base. The germline V gene provides CDR1 SGHTA and CDR2 FQGNSA. The V end gives up 5 bases and the J end 1 base, leaving 12 bases in the junction not matched to a gene. Libraries were prepared through the immunoSEQ multiplex PCR assay. Per the original workflow: Repertoires were summarized by richness and clonality, and significantly expanded and contracted clones were identified between pre- and post-therapy samples. TCRdb's version of the immuneACCESS table is confined to in-frame rearrangements and falls short of the full clone set. An unresolved V gene accounts for under half of the shortfall where checked; the remainder is of unknown origin. Clone size and V and J calls were adopted from that table, with D and trimming inferred from the DNA. Here the sample has several thousand clones; 75% to 90% occur a single time. Roughly 8% of the sample is held by the ten biggest clonotypes.

The receptor was derived from an adult with non-small cell lung cancer. The sequence links TRBV7-2 to TRBJ2-5; 8 junctional bases match TRBD2. This material consisted of tumor tissue, taken after neoadjuvant nivolumab, alone or with ipilimumab, at or shortly before surgery. DNA sequence: TGTGCCAGCAGCCACTTCGGACTAGCATGGGGCCAAGAGACCCAGTACTTC. Translation gives CASSHFGLAWGQETQYF.